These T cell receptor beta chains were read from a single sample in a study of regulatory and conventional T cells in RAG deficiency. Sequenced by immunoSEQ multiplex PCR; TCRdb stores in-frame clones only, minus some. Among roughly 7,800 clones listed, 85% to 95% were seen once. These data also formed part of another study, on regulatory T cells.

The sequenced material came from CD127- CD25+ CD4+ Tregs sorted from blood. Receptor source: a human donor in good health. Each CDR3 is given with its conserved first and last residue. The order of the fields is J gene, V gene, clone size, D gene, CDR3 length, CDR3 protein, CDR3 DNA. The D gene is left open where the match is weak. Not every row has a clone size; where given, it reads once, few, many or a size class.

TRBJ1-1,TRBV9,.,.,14,CASSATGLNTEAFF,TGTGCCAGCAGCGCCACCGGGTTGAACACTGAAGCTTTCTTT
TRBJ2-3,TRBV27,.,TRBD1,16,CASRGRDRLHLDTQYF,TGTGCCAGCAGAGGACGGGACAGGCTACATTTAGATACGCAGTATTTT
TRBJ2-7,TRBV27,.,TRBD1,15,CASSPTGGSSYEQYF,TGTGCCAGCAGTCCGACAGGGGGGAGCTCCTACGAGCAGTACTTC
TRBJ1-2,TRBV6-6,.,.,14,CASSYREGEGGYTF,TGTGCCAGCAGTTACCGTGAAGGGGAGGGTGGCTACACCTTC
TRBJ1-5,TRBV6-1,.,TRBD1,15,CASSVRDRGNQPQHF,TGTGCCAGCAGTGTAAGGGACAGGGGCAATCAGCCCCAGCATTTT
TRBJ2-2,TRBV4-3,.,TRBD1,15,CASSQWTGGAGELFF,TGCGCCAGCAGCCAGTGGACAGGGGGCGCCGGGGAGCTGTTTTTT
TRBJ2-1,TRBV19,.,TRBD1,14,CASRTTGSSYEQFF,TGTGCCAGTAGGACGACAGGGTCGAGCTATGAGCAGTTCTTC
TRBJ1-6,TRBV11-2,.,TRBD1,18,CASSARPPPQGGNSPLHF,TGTGCCAGCAGCGCCCGTCCCCCTCCCCAGGGGGGCAATTCACCCCTCCACTTT
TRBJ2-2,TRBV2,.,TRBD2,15,CASSPSGRDTGELFF,TGTGCCAGCAGCCCTAGCGGGAGGGACACCGGGGAGCTGTTTTTT
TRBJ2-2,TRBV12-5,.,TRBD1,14,CASHRGRDTGELFF,TGTGCTAGTCACAGGGGGCGGGACACCGGGGAGCTGTTTTTT
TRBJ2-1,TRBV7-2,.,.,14,CASSLRRQDNEQFF,TGTGCCAGCAGCCTCCGGCGGCAAGACAATGAGCAGTTCTTC
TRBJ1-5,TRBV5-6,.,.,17,CASSLTAAFYSNQPQHF,TGTGCCAGCAGCCTTACGGCGGCGTTCTATAGCAATCAGCCCCAGCATTTT
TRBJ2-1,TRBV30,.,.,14,CAWTDLYLYNEQFF,TGTGCCTGGACAGATTTGTATCTTTACAATGAGCAGTTCTTC
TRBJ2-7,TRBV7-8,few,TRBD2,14,CASSQTSGPYEQYF,TGTGCCAGCAGCCAAACTAGCGGACCCTACGAGCAGTACTTC
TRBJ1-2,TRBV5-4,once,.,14,CASTLGGRNYGYTF,TGTGCCAGCACCCTCGGGGGACGTAACTATGGCTACACCTTC
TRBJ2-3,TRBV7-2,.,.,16,CASSSLGAGVTDTQYF,TGTGCCAGCAGCTCCCTTGGGGCAGGAGTTACAGATACGCAGTATTTT
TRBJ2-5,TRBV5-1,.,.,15,CASSPLSASLGSQYF,TGCGCCAGCAGCCCCCTCTCGGCGTCCCTCGGGTCCCAGTACTTC
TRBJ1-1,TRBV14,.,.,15,CASSLLRGGRTEAFF,TGTGCCAGCAGCCTCCTCCGGGGGGGGCGCACTGAAGCTTTCTTT
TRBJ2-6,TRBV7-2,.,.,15,CASSLSWRGANVLTF,TGTGCCAGCAGCTTATCTTGGCGGGGGGCCAACGTCCTGACTTTC
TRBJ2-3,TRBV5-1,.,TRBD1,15,CASNEQGAWADTQYF,TGCGCCAGCAATGAACAGGGGGCGTGGGCCGATACGCAGTATTTT
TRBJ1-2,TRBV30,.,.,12,CAWGRGGRGYTF,TGTGCCTGGGGACGGGGGGGCCGCGGCTACACCTTC
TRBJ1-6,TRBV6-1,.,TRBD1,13,CASSLQGDSPLHF,TGTGCCAGCAGTTTACAGGGGGATTCACCCCTCCACTTT
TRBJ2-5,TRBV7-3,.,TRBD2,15,CASSSGLAAQETQYF,TGTGCCAGCAGCTCCGGACTAGCGGCACAAGAGACCCAGTACTTC
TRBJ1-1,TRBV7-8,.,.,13,CASSFQVNTEAFF,TGTGCCAGCAGCTTCCAGGTGAACACTGAAGCTTTCTTT
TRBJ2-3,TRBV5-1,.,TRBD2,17,CASRPGLAGVRLDTQYF,TGCGCCAGCAGACCGGGACTAGCGGGAGTTAGGTTAGATACGCAGTATTTT
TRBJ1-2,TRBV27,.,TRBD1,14,CASSPRQGLGGYTF,TGTGCCAGCAGTCCCAGACAGGGATTGGGTGGCTACACCTTC
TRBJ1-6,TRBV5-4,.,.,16,CASSVRTGLDNSPLHF,TGTGCCAGCAGCGTACGAACAGGGTTGGATAATTCACCCCTCCACTTT
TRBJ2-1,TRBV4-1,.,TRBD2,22,CASSQGSREGGRTISSYNEQFF,TGCGCCAGCAGCCAAGGAAGTCGAGAGGGAGGGAGAACTATTAGCTCCTACAATGAGCAGTTCTTC
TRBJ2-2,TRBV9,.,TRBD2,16,CASSVLAGGVSGELFF,TGTGCCAGCAGCGTACTAGCGGGAGGAGTGTCCGGGGAGCTGTTTTTT
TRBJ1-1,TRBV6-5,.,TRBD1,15,CASRLDDRENTEAFF,TGTGCCAGCAGGCTGGATGACAGGGAGAACACTGAAGCTTTCTTT
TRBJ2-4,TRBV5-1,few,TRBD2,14,CASSPTSGKNIQYF,TGCGCCAGCAGCCCGACTAGCGGGAAAAACATTCAGTACTTC
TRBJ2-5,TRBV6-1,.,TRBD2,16,CASSAPLAGVRETQYF,TGTGCCAGCAGTGCCCCTCTAGCGGGAGTTAGGGAGACCCAGTACTTC
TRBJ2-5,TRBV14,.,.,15,CASSQGRGGQETQYF,TGTGCCAGCAGCCAGGGCAGAGGGGGCCAAGAGACCCAGTACTTC
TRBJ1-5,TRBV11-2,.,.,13,CASSLTGNQPQHF,TGTGCCAGCAGCTTAACAGGGAATCAGCCCCAGCATTTT
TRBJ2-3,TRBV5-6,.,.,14,CASTRGGGTDTQYF,TGTGCCAGCACCCGCGGAGGGGGCACAGATACGCAGTATTTT
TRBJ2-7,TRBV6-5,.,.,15,CASSTLASTPYEQYF,TGTGCCAGCAGTACCCTAGCTAGCACCCCCTACGAGCAGTACTTC
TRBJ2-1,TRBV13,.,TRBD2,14,CASSATGTSNEQFF,TGTGCCAGCAGCGCTACCGGGACTAGCAATGAGCAGTTCTTC
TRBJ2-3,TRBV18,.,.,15,CASSPTRSSTDTQYF,TGTGCCAGCTCACCAACTAGGAGCAGCACAGATACGCAGTATTTT
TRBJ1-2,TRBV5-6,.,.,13,CASSFGGLYGYTF,TGTGCCAGCAGCTTTGGAGGGTTGTATGGCTACACCTTC
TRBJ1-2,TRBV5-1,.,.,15,CASSYAGEINYGYTF,TGCGCCAGCAGCTATGCGGGTGAAATTAACTATGGCTACACCTTC
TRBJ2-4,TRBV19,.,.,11,CASRLKNIQYF,TGTGCCAGTAGACTCAAAAACATTCAGTACTTC
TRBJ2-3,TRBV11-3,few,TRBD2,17,CASSSPLAVHEAGTQYF,TGTGCCAGCAGCTCTCCTCTAGCGGTCCACGAGGCCGGTACGCAGTATTTT
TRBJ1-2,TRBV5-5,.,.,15,CASSFQAATNYGYTF,TGTGCCAGCAGCTTTCAGGCAGCAACTAACTATGGCTACACCTTC
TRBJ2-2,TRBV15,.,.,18,CATSRAPWSGSNTGELFF,TGTGCCACCAGCAGAGCTCCGTGGTCGGGTAGTAACACCGGGGAGCTGTTTTTT
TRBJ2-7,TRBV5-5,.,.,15,CASSLGLARTYEQYF,TGTGCCAGCAGCTTGGGCCTAGCGAGAACCTACGAGCAGTACTTC
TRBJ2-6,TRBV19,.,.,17,CASSLGQQHSGANVLTF,TGTGCCAGTAGTCTCGGACAGCAACACTCTGGGGCCAACGTCCTGACTTTC
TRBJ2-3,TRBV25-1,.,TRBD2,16,CASGRLSGGAQDTQYF,TGTGCCAGCGGGAGACTTAGCGGGGGGGCGCAAGATACGCAGTATTTT